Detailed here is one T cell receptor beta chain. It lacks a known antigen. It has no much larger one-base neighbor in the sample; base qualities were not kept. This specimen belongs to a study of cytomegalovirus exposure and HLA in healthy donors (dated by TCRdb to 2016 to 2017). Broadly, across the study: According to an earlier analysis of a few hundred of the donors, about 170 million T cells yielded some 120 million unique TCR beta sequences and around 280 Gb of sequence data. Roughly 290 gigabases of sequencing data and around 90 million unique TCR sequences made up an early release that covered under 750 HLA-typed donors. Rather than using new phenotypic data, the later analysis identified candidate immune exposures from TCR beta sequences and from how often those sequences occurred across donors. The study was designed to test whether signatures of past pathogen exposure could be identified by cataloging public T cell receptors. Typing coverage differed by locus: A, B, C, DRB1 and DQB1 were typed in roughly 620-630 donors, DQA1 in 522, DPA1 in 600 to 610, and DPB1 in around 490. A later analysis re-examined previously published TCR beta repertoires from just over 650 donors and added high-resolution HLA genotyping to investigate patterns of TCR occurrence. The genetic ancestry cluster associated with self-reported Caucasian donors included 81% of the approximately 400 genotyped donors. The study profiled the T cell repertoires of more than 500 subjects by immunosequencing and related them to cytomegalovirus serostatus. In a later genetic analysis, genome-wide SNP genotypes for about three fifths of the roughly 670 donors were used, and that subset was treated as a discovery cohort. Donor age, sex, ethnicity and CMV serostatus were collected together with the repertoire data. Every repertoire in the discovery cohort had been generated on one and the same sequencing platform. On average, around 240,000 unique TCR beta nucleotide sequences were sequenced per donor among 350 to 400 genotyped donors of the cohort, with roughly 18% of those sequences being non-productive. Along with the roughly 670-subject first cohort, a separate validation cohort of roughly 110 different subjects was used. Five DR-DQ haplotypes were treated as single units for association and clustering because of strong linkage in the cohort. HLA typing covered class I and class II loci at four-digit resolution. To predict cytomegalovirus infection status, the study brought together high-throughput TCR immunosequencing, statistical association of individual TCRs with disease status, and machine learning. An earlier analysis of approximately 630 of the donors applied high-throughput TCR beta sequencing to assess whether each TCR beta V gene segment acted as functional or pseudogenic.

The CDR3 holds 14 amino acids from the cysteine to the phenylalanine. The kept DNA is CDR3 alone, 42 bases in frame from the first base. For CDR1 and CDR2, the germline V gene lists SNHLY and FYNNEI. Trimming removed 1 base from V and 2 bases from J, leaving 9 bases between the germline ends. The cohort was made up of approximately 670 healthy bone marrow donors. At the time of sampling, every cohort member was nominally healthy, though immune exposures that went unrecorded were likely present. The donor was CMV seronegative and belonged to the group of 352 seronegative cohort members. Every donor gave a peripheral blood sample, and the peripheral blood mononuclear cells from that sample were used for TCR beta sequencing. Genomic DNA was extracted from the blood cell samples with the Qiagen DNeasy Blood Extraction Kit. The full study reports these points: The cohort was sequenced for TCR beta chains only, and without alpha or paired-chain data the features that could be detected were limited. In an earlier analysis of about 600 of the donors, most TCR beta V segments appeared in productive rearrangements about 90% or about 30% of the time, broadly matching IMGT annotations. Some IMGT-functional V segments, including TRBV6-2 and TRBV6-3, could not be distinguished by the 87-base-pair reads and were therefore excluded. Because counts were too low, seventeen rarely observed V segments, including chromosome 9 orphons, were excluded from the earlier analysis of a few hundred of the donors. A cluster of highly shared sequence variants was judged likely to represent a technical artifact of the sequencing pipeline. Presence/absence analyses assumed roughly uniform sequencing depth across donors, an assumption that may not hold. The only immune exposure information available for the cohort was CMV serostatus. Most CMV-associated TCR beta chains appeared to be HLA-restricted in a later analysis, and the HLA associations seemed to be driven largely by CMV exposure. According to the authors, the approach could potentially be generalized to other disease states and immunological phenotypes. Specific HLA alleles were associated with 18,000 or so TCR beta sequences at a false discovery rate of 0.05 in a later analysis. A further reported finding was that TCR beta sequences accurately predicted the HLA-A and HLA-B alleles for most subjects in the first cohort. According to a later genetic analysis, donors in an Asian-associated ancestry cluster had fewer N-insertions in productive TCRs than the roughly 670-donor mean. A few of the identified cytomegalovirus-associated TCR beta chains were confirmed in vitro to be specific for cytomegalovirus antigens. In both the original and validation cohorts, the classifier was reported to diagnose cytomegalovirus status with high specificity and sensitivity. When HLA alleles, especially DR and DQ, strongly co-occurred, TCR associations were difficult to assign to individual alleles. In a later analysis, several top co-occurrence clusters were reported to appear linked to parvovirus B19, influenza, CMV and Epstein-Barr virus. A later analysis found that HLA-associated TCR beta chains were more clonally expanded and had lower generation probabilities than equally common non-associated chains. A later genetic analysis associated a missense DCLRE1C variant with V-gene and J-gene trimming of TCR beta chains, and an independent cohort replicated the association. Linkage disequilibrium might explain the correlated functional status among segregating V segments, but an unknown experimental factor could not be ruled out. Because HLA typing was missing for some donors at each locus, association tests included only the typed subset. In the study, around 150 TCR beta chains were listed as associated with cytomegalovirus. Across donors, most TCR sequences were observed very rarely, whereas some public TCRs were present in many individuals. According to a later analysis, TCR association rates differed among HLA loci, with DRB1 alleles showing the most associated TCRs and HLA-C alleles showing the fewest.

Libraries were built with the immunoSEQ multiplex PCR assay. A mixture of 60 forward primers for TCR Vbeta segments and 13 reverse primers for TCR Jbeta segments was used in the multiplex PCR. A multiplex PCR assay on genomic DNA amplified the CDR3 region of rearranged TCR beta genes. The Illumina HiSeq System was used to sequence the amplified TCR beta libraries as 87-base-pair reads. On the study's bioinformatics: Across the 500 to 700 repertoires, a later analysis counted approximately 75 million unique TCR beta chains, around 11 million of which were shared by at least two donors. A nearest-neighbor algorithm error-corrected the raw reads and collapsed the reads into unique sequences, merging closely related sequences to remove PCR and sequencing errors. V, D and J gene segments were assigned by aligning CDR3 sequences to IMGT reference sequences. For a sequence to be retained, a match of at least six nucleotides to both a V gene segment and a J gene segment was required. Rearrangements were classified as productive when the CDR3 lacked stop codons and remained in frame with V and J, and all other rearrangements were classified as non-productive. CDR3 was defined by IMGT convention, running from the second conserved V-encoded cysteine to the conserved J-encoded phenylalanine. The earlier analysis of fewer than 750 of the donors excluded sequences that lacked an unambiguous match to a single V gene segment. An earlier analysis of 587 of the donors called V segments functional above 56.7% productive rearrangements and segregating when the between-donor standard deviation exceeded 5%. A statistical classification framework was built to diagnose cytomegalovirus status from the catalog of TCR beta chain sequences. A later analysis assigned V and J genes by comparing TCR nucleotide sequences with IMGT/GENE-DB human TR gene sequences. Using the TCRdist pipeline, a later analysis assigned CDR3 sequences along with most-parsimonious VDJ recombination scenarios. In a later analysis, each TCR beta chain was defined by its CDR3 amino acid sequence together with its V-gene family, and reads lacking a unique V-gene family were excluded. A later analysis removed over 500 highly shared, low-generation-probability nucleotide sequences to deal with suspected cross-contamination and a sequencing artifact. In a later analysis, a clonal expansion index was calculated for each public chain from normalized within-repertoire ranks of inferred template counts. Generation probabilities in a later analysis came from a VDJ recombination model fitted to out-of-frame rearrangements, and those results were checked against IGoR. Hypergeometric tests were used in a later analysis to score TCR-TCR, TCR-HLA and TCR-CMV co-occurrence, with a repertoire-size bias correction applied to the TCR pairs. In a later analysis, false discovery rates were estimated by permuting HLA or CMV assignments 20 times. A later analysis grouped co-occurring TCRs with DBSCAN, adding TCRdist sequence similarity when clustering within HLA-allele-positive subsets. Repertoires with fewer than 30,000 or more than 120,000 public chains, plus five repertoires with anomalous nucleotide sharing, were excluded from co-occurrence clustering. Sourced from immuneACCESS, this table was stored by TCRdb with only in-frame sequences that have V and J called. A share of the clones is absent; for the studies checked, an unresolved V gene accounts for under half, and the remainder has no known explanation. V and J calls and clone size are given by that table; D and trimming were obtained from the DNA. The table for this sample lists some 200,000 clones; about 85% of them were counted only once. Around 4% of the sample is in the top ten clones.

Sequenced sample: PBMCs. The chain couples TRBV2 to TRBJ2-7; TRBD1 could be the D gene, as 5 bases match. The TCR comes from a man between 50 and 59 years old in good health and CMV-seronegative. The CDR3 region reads CASSEGTLAYEQYF. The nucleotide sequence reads TGTGCCAGCAGTGAAGGGACACTTGCCTACGAGCAGTACTTC.